Below are 20 T cell receptor beta chains sequenced from a single sample in a study of blood T cell repertoires in COVID-19. Method: immunoSEQ multiplex PCR; TCRdb's copy keeps in-frame clones and lacks some. The sample has roughly 300,000 clones; 81% are singletons. Sample: peripheral blood. These receptors originate from an older woman with active or convalescent COVID-19.

The CDR3 region has the DNA TGTGCCAGCAAAACTAGCGGGGGCCAAGAGACCCAGTACTTC. Translating it yields CASKTSGGQETQYF. The chain couples TRBV6-6 to TRBJ2-5; 11 bases fit TRBD2. This CDR3 is 14 amino acids long. With 7 bases clipped from V and 1 base from J, the junction kept 2 bases outside the gene matches. CDR1 is MNHNY and CDR2 is SVGAGI in the germline V gene (reference sequence).

The CDR3 sequence: CASSVWTSGGSQETQYF. As DNA, the CDR3 is TGTGCCAGCAGTGTTTGGACTAGCGGGGGGTCCCAAGAGACCCAGTACTTC. J is TRBJ2-5 and V is TRBV6-1; TRBD2 matches 14 bases. CDR3 size: 17 residues. V dropped 4 bases and J dropped 1; count of bases not matched to a gene: 5. The germline CDR1 and CDR2 sequences are MNHNS and SASEGT.

This clone was observed a few times. The CDR3 sequence: CASSVETGAYNEQFF. Here the CDR3 DNA reads TGTGCCAGCAGCGTAGAGACAGGGGCATACAATGAGCAGTTCTTC. The chain recombines TRBV9 with TRBJ2-1; 8 nucleotides match TRBD1. Germline V lookup: CDR1 SGDLS, CDR2 YYNGEE. The CDR3 sequence is 15 residues long. V trimming: 0 bases; J trimming: 4 bases; junction bases outside the gene matches: 3. The full variable domain, with the rest looked up from reference TRBV9 and TRBJ2-1, is DSGVTQTPKHLITATGQRVTLRCSPRSGDLSVYWYQQSLDQGLQFLIQYYNGEERAKGNILERFSAQQFPDLHSELNLSSLELGDSALYFCASSVETGAYNEQFFGPGTRLTVL.

V usage is TRBV29-1 and J usage is TRBJ2-1; D remains unclear. This CDR3 has 13 amino acids. With 1 base removed from V and 6 bases from J, the gap between germline ends came to 10 bases. Germline V gene sequence: CDR1 SQVTM, CDR2 ANQGSEA. This CDR3 reads CSVEGRQFNEQFF. CDR3 bases: TGCAGCGTTGAAGGTCGTCAGTTCAATGAGCAGTTCTTC.

The chain couples TRBV10-3 to TRBJ1-4; TRBD1 aligns across 8 bases. CDR1 is ENHRY, CDR2 SYGVKD, per germline. The CDR3 spans 14 residues. V was pared by 4 bases and J by 8 bases, with 6 bases of the junction left unmatched. The CDR3 loop reads CAISAGQGSEKLFF. CDR3 nucleotide sequence: TGTGCCATCAGTGCTGGACAGGGCTCCGAAAAACTGTTTTTT.

The chain links TRBV5-4 to TRBJ2-1; 7 bases match TRBD2. J gave up 1 base and V 2 bases, and 9 bases lay outside the gene matches. Per germline, CDR1 SGHNT and CDR2 YYREEE (reference sequence). CDR3 length equals 17 residues. CDR3 amino acids: CASSFLFGGGSYNEQFF. Here the CDR3 DNA reads TGTGCCAGCAGCTTTCTATTCGGCGGGGGATCCTACAATGAGCAGTTCTTC.

The chain links TRBV27 to TRBJ2-5, with 9 bases aligning to TRBD1. Trimming at V came to 5 bases and at J to 4 bases, leaving 8 bases not matched to a gene. Germline CDR1 is MNHEY and CDR2 is SMNVEV (reference sequence). CDR3 size: 15 residues. The CDR3 region is CASSGRTGVTETQYF. The CDR3 DNA reads TGTGCCAGCAGTGGGCGGACAGGGGTAACAGAGACCCAGTACTTC.

This sequence joins TRBV27 and TRBJ1-2; tentative D call: TRBD1 (6 bases). The CDR3 has 11 residues. Trimming pared 6 bases from V and 8 bases from J, leaving 10 bases between. The V gene's germline CDR1 is MNHEY and CDR2 SMNVEV (reference sequence). The CDR3 here is CASSAGTGYTF. CDR3 coding DNA: TGTGCCAGCAGCGCAGGGACAGGCTACACCTTC.

The V and J genes are TRBV3-1 (or the pseudogene TRBV3-2) and TRBJ1-2; 7 bases are shared with TRBD1. V lost 7 bases and J lost 0; bases outside the gene matches: 5. Germline CDR1 and CDR2: LGHDT and YNNKEL (reference sequence). This CDR3 is built from 14 residues. The chain's CDR3 is CASKAGTANYGYTF. In DNA, the CDR3 is TGTGCCAGCAAGGCCGGGACAGCTAACTATGGCTACACCTTC.

Here the CDR3 reads CAISAQGANTGELFF. In DNA, the CDR3 is TGTGCCATCAGTGCACAGGGGGCGAACACCGGGGAGCTGTTTTTT. The rearrangement uses TRBV10-3 and TRBJ2-2; 8 bases are shared with TRBD1. The germline CDR1 and CDR2 sequences are ENHRY and SYGVKD. The V gene end was trimmed by 4 bases and the J gene end by 0 bases; junction bases not matched to a gene: 1. The CDR3 consists of 15 residues.

The rearrangement uses TRBV4-1 and TRBJ2-5, with D possibly TRBD1 on 6 matching bases. Germline V gene lookup returns CDR1 MGHRA and CDR2 YSYEKL. The CDR3 length is 17 residues. V lost 3 bases, J lost 4 bases, and 21 bases lay in between. In DNA, the CDR3 is TGCGCCAGCAGCCAGAACCCTACCGCGGTACAGGGAGAGACCCAGTACTTC. Translated, it gives CASSQNPTAVQGETQYF.

This chain links TRBV7-2 with TRBJ1-2; weak D call: TRBD1 (5 bases). CDR1 is SGHTA and CDR2 is FQGNSA in the germline V gene. The germline V and J ends were trimmed by 3 bases and 6 bases, with 14 bases remaining between them. The length of the CDR3 is 14 residues. The CDR3 DNA follows: TGTGCCAGCAGCTTTGACGGCCAAGGGGATGGCTACACCTTC. Its protein product is CASSFDGQGDGYTF.

CDR3 protein: CASSSPGTGNQPQHF. Written as DNA, the CDR3 is TGTGCCAGCAGCTCCCCGGGGACAGGCAATCAGCCCCAGCATTTT. The rearrangement joins TRBV7-2 to TRBJ1-5; 7 nucleotides line up with TRBD1. The junction had 5 bases not matched to a gene; V was cut back by 4 bases and J by 2 bases. CDR3 length: 15 amino acids. CDR1 is SGHTA, CDR2 FQGNSA, per germline.

In its sample, this clone was seen once. V gene TRBV27 combines with J gene TRBJ2-7; TRBD1 agrees at 9 bases. Germline assignment: CDR1 MNHEY and CDR2 SMNVEV (reference sequence). Losses at the gene ends were 3 bases for V and 3 bases for J; bases not matched to a gene: 3. CDR3 size: 14 residues. CDR3 in amino acids: CASSFGTGYYEQYF. CDR3 nucleotides: TGTGCCAGCAGTTTCGGGACAGGGTACTACGAGCAGTACTTC.

The chain combines TRBV7-9 with TRBJ1-1; D might be TRBD1 (5 bases). The V and J ends lost 9 bases and 4 bases respectively, with 21 bases between them. This CDR3 is built from 15 residues. CDR1 and CDR2 (germline): SEHNR, FQNEAQ (reference sequence). The CDR3 region is CARDEWGLTGTEAFF. In nucleotides, the CDR3 is TGTGCCAGGGACGAGTGGGGACTAACGGGCACTGAAGCTTTCTTT.

The rearrangement joins TRBV25-1 to TRBJ1-2, with 8 bases fitting TRBD1. The CDR3 has 13 residues. After removal of 4 bases from V and 8 bases from J, the junction contained 6 bases not matched to a gene. Germline CDR1 is MGHDK and CDR2 is SYGVNS. For the CDR3, the DNA is TGTGCCAGCAGTGCCCAGGGGGCCCGGGGCTACACCTTC. Its translation is CASSAQGARGYTF.

This clone turned up a few times. The chain has TRBV5-1 and TRBJ2-1; 10 bases are shared with TRBD2. Germline lookup yields CDR1 SGHRS and CDR2 YFSETQ. CDR3 length: 18 amino acids. The ends lost 5 bases at V and 0 bases at J; junction bases unmatched: 11. CDR3 loop: CASSTRISGGVSYNEQFF. DNA of the CDR3: TGCGCCAGCAGTACCAGAATCAGCGGGGGGGTCTCCTACAATGAGCAGTTCTTC.

This clone was observed once. This chain connects TRBV6-5 to TRBJ2-5; possible D gene TRBD2, 5 bases. Germline-derived CDR1 and CDR2 are MNHEY and SVGAGI. V dropped 7 bases and J dropped 4 bases, with 16 bases sitting between them. This CDR3 is 14 amino acids long. The CDR3 sequence: CASTPGRAGETQYF. The CDR3 nucleotides are TGTGCCAGCACTCCAGGCCGGGCGGGAGAGACCCAGTACTTC.

J is TRBJ2-7 and V is TRBV18, with D unresolved. Germline V gene lookup returns CDR1 KGHSH and CDR2 LQKENI. V lost 2 bases to trimming and J lost 7 bases, with 9 bases between them. The CDR3 consists of 12 residues. The CDR3: CASSPGLREQYF. CDR3 DNA sequence: TGTGCCAGCTCACCAGGGCTTAGGGAGCAGTACTTC.

CDR3 coding DNA: TGTGCCAGCAGCGCCGGCGGGGGACAGGGTGATGGCTACACCTTC. Translation gives CASSAGGGQGDGYTF. V and J are TRBV9 and TRBJ1-2; 9 positions agree with TRBD1. Germline V lookup: CDR1 SGDLS, CDR2 YYNGEE. This CDR3 contains 15 residues. Trimming at V came to 3 bases and at J to 6 bases, leaving 9 bases not matched to a gene.